This record looks at one T cell receptor beta chain sequence and its context. The sample originates from a study of blood T cell repertoires in COVID-19. About the research overall: Whether acute or convalescent, the COVID-19 samples came from the United States, Italy and Spain.

The germline V gene has CDR1 SGHRS and CDR2 YFSETQ. CDR3 length equals 15 residues. V was cut by 0 bases and J by 1 base, with 10 bases left in between. TCRdb's copy holds only in-frame clones and misses some; the assay was immunoSEQ multiplex PCR. In the table there are around 94,000 clones, around 73% of which are singletons. Material: peripheral blood. This clonotype originated in a man aged 55 to 70 with active or convalescent COVID-19. V gene TRBV5-1 combines with J gene TRBJ2-5; unclear D gene. Here the CDR3 reads CASSLAGISQETQYF. CDR3 DNA sequence: TGCGCCAGCAGCTTGGCCGGTATTTCCCAAGAGACCCAGTACTTC.